This T cell receptor beta chain was retrieved from a study of cytomegalovirus exposure and HLA in healthy donors. CDR1 and CDR2 (germline): SEHNR, FQNEAQ (reference sequence). The CDR3 has 13 amino acids. With V trimmed by 7 bases and J by 8 bases, 7 bases remained unmatched. The PCR used 60 Vbeta and 13 Jbeta primers. Clones were sequenced by immunoSEQ multiplex PCR, and TCRdb holds only the in-frame ones, with some missing. The table shows over 130,000 clones, with roughly 86% occurring only once. The TCR was taken from a woman in her thirties or forties in good health and CMV-seronegative. What was sequenced was PBMCs. This chain links TRBV7-9 with TRBJ2-1; 8 bases align to TRBD2. The CDR3 DNA reads TGTGCCAGCAACCGACTAGCGCAAGATGAGCAGTTCTTC. It translates to CASNRLAQDEQFF.